These 29 T cell receptor beta chains originate from one sample sequenced in a study of blood T cell repertoires in COVID-19. Sequencing was performed with immunoSEQ multiplex PCR; in TCRdb, only in-frame clones are kept and a portion is missing. The table records about 150,000 clones, 80% to 90% of them present only once. The sequencing input was peripheral blood. These TCRs come from a man aged 55-75 years with active or convalescent COVID-19.

Remarks on this clone: Other DNA sequences in the sample encode the same CDR3. The chain couples TRBV28 to TRBJ2-3; the match to TRBD2 covers 7 bases. This CDR3 has 16 residues. In germline, CDR1 is MDHEN, CDR2 SYDVKM. The J segment lost 1 base and the V segment lost 3 bases, leaving 7 bases of the junction unmatched. The CDR3 region is CASSLGGPRGTDTQYF. The CDR3 nucleotides are TGTGCCAGCAGTTTGGGAGGGCCTCGGGGCACAGATACGCAGTATTTT. The whole variable domain, filled in from reference TRBV28 and TRBJ2-3, reads DVKVTQSSRYLVKRTGEKVFLECVQDMDHENMFWYRQDPGLGLRLIYFSYDVKMKEKGDIPEGYSVSREKKERFSLILESASTNQTSMYLCASSLGGPRGTDTQYFGPGTRLTVL.

This chain uses TRBV10-3 with TRBJ2-1; D remains unclear. The V end was cut by 2 bases, the J end by 9 bases, with 5 bases between. The CDR3 is 11 amino acids. Germline CDR1 reads ENHRY; CDR2 reads SYGVKD. This CDR3 is CAISEIGEQFF. The CDR3 DNA follows: TGTGCCATCAGTGAGATCGGTGAGCAGTTCTTC.

V is TRBV2 and J is TRBJ1-5, with D possibly TRBD1 on 6 matching bases. Trimming stripped 8 bases from V and 4 bases from J, with 15 bases between. CDR1 SNHLY and CDR2 FYNNEI come from the germline V gene. The CDR3 spans 14 residues. The CDR3 loop reads CASQAQGINQPQHF. The CDR3 nucleotides read TGTGCCAGCCAGGCGCAGGGGATTAATCAGCCCCAGCATTTT.

The gene calls are TRBV7-9 and TRBJ2-3, with 10 nucleotides matching TRBD2. The CDR3 consists of 16 residues. Germline CDR1 and CDR2: SEHNR and FQNEAQ (reference sequence). Germline trimming cut 1 base from V and 4 bases from J; bases unmatched to any gene: 5. The CDR3 coding sequence is TGTGCCAGCAGCTTAGGGCCTAGCGGGAGTCCAGATACGCAGTATTTT. The encoded protein is CASSLGPSGSPDTQYF.

V gene TRBV19 combines with J gene TRBJ2-3; tentatively, D is TRBD2 (6 bases). Germline V gives CDR1 LNHDA, CDR2 SQIVND (reference sequence). V was shortened by 2 bases and J by 2 bases, with 14 bases between the two germline ends. The CDR3 extends over 16 amino acids. This chain's CDR3 is CASSITLAKNTDTQYF. DNA for the CDR3: TGTGCCAGTAGTATAACTCTAGCGAAGAACACAGATACGCAGTATTTT.

The V gene is TRBV5-1, the J gene TRBJ2-3, with D tentatively TRBD1 (5 bases). The germline CDR1 and CDR2 sequences are SGHRS and YFSETQ. The CDR3 runs 12 residues. V was pared by 5 bases and J by 4 bases, with 8 bases between. The CDR3 DNA sequence: TGCGCCAGCAGTCCACAGGCAGATACGCAGTATTTT. Its translation is CASSPQADTQYF.

V gene TRBV21-1 combines with J gene TRBJ2-1; the table's D gene call, TRBD2, was not cross checked with the DNA. TRBV21-1 corresponds to a pseudogene. The CDR3 has 17 amino acids. CDR3 residues: CASTILPASGDYNEQFF. For the CDR3, the DNA is TGTGCCAGCACAATCCTCCCGGCTAGCGGGGACTACAATGAGCAGTTCTTC.

V is TRBV5-4 and J is TRBJ2-2; 9 bases agree with TRBD2. Germline CDR1 reads SGHNT; CDR2 reads YYREEE (reference sequence). The CDR3 runs 16 residues. V trimming: 4 bases; J trimming: 2 bases; junction bases outside the gene matches: 6. In nucleotides, the CDR3 is TGTGCCAGCAGCAGAAGACTAGCGGTAAACACCGGGGAGCTGTTTTTT. Protein sequence: CASSRRLAVNTGELFF.

The V and J genes are TRBV19 and TRBJ1-1, with a tentative D call TRBD1 (5 bases). CDR3 length: 13 amino acids. Per germline, CDR1 LNHDA and CDR2 SQIVND (reference sequence). Trimming removed 3 bases from V and 4 bases from J, with 9 bases in between. CDR3 DNA: TGTGCCAGTAGTATTCGGGGGATCACTGAAGCTTTCTTT. Its protein product is CASSIRGITEAFF.

The chain joins TRBV30 to TRBJ1-2, with TRBD1 as a possible D gene (5 bases). This CDR3 is 12 amino acids long. Germline V lookup: CDR1 GTSNPN, CDR2 SVGIG (reference sequence). The ends were cut back, 3 bases at V and 3 bases at J, with 8 bases in the middle. The CDR3 bases are TGTGCCTGGAGAGCAGGGTACTATGGCTACACCTTC. Residues: CAWRAGYYGYTF.

The rearrangement joins TRBV6-6 to TRBJ2-7, with D unclear. Germline V gives CDR1 MNHNY, CDR2 SVGAGI (reference sequence). The V end lost 6 bases, the J end lost 0 bases, and 15 bases lay between the germline ends. CDR3 size: 15 residues. The CDR3 bases are TGTGCCAGCAGACCATCAAGCACGAGCTCCTACGAGCAGTACTTC. Encoded protein: CASRPSSTSSYEQYF.

This chain connects TRBV19 to TRBJ2-5; the D gene is possibly TRBD2 (5 bases). Germline V lookup: CDR1 LNHDA, CDR2 SQIVND (reference sequence). The CDR3 loop spans 15 amino acids. Trimming removed 1 base at V and 0 bases at J, with 9 bases between. CDR3 sequence (DNA): TGTGCCAGTAGTATAGCGTCGGGGTACCAAGAGACCCAGTACTTC. It is translated as CASSIASGYQETQYF.

The count of this clone is one. This rearrangement joins TRBV6-4 to TRBJ1-4, with a weak D call TRBD1 (5 bases). Germline CDR1 reads MRHNA; CDR2 reads SNTAGT. This CDR3 is 14 amino acids long. Trimming took off 7 bases at V and 0 bases at J, with 9 bases between the two ends. The CDR3 loop reads CASKATATNEKLFF. The CDR3 nucleotides read TGTGCCAGCAAAGCGACAGCAACTAATGAAAAACTGTTTTTT.

This clone has only a few counts. CDR3 loop: CASSLVDNQPQHF. The CDR3 region has the DNA TGTGCCAGCAGTTTAGTAGACAATCAGCCCCAGCATTTT. The chain carries TRBV28 and TRBJ1-5; D call uncertain. The V end was cut by 2 bases, the J end by 3 bases, with 5 bases between. Germline CDR1 MDHEN, CDR2 SYDVKM. The CDR3 runs to 13 residues.

The J gene is TRBJ1-2, the V gene TRBV28, with 8 bases fitting TRBD1. The CDR3 consists of 13 residues. CDR1 and CDR2 from the germline V gene are MDHEN and SYDVKM. With V trimmed by 6 bases and J by 7 bases, 7 bases remained unmatched. In DNA form, the CDR3 reads TGTGCCAGCAGCCTCAGGGGGCCGAGTGGCTACACCTTC. Amino acid sequence: CASSLRGPSGYTF.

The genes are TRBV4-1 and TRBJ1-4; D possibly corresponds to TRBD1 (6 bases). The length of the CDR3 is 14 residues. V gave up 4 bases and J gave up 4 bases, with 10 bases separating them. The V gene's germline CDR1 is MGHRA and CDR2 YSYEKL. The CDR3 is CASSRTADNEKLFF. In DNA, the CDR3 is TGCGCCAGCAGCCGGACAGCCGATAATGAAAAACTGTTTTTT.

The rearrangement joins TRBV9 to TRBJ1-1; a possible D gene is TRBD1 (6 bases). V lost 3 bases and J lost 0, with 15 bases in between. The CDR3 has 16 residues. CDR1 and CDR2 (germline): SGDLS, YYNGEE. The CDR3: CASSARQDRLNTEAFF. In nucleotides, the CDR3 is TGTGCCAGCAGCGCTAGGCAGGACAGATTGAACACTGAAGCTTTCTTT.

The chain combines TRBV7-2 with TRBJ2-3; 8 nucleotides line up with TRBD1. The V gene's germline CDR1 is SGHTA and CDR2 FQGNSA. After removal of 5 bases from V and 7 bases from J, the junction contained 11 bases not matched to a gene. The CDR3 covers 15 residues. The CDR3 region is CASSSRDRIVYTQYF. As DNA, the CDR3 is TGTGCCAGCAGCAGCCGGGACAGGATAGTATATACGCAGTATTTT.

The rearrangement links TRBV5-4 to TRBJ1-3; no definite D call. The CDR3 runs to 14 residues. The V end lost 4 bases, the J end lost 1 base, and 9 bases lay between the germline ends. Germline V gene lookup returns CDR1 SGHNT and CDR2 YYREEE (reference sequence). The CDR3 is CASSARTSGNTIYF. CDR3 in DNA: TGTGCCAGCAGCGCGCGCACTTCTGGAAACACCATATATTTT.

The chain is built from TRBV27 and TRBJ2-7; 11 bases agree with TRBD1. V trimming: 2 bases; J trimming: 6 bases; junction bases outside the gene matches: 15. From germline, CDR1 is MNHEY and CDR2 SMNVEV (reference sequence). This CDR3 spans 18 amino acids. Written as DNA, the CDR3 is TGTGCCAGCAGTTTAAAAAATAGAGTCTTGGGACAGGGGGGCGAGCAGTACTTC. It specifies CASSLKNRVLGQGGEQYF.

The chain recombines TRBV28 with TRBJ1-5; D may be TRBD1 (6 bases). Looked up from germline, CDR1 is MDHEN and CDR2 is SYDVKM. V lost 5 bases and J lost 4, with 12 bases in between. This CDR3 spans 14 amino acids. In DNA, the CDR3 is TGTGCCAGCAGTGTAACCCAGGGGAATCAGCCCCAGCATTTT. Its protein is CASSVTQGNQPQHF.

CDR3 DNA: TGTGCCACCAGCGGTGGACAGGGGGCGAGTGAGCAGTTCTTC. Amino acid sequence: CATSGGQGASEQFF. The chain carries TRBV15 and TRBJ2-1; TRBD1 agrees at 11 bases. This CDR3 region has 14 residues. Germline CDR1 and CDR2: LNHNV and YYDKDF (reference sequence). V lost 5 bases to trimming and J lost 9 bases; unmatched junction nucleotides: 6.

This chain connects TRBV2 to TRBJ1-4; D perhaps matches TRBD1 (5 bases). Germline assignment: CDR1 SNHLY and CDR2 FYNNEI. The V and J ends lost 4 bases and 1 base respectively, with 10 bases between them. This CDR3 region has 15 residues. CDR3 loop: CASSVPGGTNEKLFF. The CDR3 nucleotides read TGTGCCAGCAGTGTCCCCGGGGGAACTAATGAAAAACTGTTTTTT.

The genes are TRBV3-1 (or the pseudogene TRBV3-2) and TRBJ2-1; 8 positions match TRBD2. V was clipped by 4 bases and J by 2 bases; unmatched bases: 10. The CDR3 has 17 residues. Germline CDR1 reads LGHDT; CDR2 reads YNNKEL (reference sequence). The CDR3 loop is CASSPTGGAGAYNEQFF. The CDR3, as DNA: TGTGCCAGCAGCCCGACCGGGGGGGCGGGTGCCTACAATGAGCAGTTCTTC.

This chain joins TRBV19 and TRBJ1-6; D may be TRBD1 (6 bases). Looked up from germline, CDR1 is LNHDA and CDR2 is SQIVND (reference sequence). V gave up 7 bases and J gave up 7 bases, with 11 bases separating them. CDR3 length equals 13 residues. CDR3 DNA: TGTGCCAGTAATACAGGGCAAAATTCACCCCTCCACTTT. Encoded protein: CASNTGQNSPLHF.

The chain couples TRBV4-3 to TRBJ1-6; possible D gene TRBD1, 6 bases. Germline V CDR1 and CDR2: LGHNA, YSLEER. This CDR3 has 15 amino acids. With 1 base removed from V and 12 bases from J, the gap between germline ends came to 16 bases. CDR3 sequence: CASSQGGPGGQPLHF. The CDR3 DNA sequence: TGCGCCAGCAGCCAAGGGGGGCCCGGCGGGCAACCCCTCCACTTT.

This chain connects TRBV28 to TRBJ2-3; 14 bases are a match to TRBD2. The germline V gene encodes CDR1 MDHEN and CDR2 SYDVKM. Unmatched junction bases numbered 8, after V lost 6 bases and J lost 3 bases. The CDR3 runs 17 residues. CDR3 protein: CASRAPGLAGATDTQYF. CDR3 nucleotide sequence: TGTGCCAGCAGGGCCCCGGGACTAGCGGGAGCAACAGATACGCAGTATTTT.

The rearrangement links TRBV28 to TRBJ1-5; the D gene is possibly TRBD1 (5 bases). Germline CDR1 is MDHEN and CDR2 is SYDVKM. The CDR3 length is 16 residues. The ends were cut back, 3 bases at V and 0 bases at J, with 12 bases in the middle. CDR3 coding DNA: TGTGCCAGCAGTTTTTTAGGGGACTATAGCAATCAGCCCCAGCATTTT. Translation gives CASSFLGDYSNQPQHF.

V is TRBV3-1 (or the pseudogene TRBV3-2) and J is TRBJ1-1; tentative D call: TRBD1 (6 bases). The CDR3 is 14 residues long. Germline values: CDR1 LGHDT, CDR2 YNNKEL (reference sequence). Trimming stripped 1 base from V and 1 base from J, with 7 bases between. The CDR3 DNA reads as TGTGCCAGCAGCCAAGGGACAGAGAACACTGAAGCTTTCTTT. Its translation: CASSQGTENTEAFF.